The sequence of this T cell receptor beta chain was determined in a study of post-analysis software for immune sequencing data. The wider study: In terms of disease course, relapsing-remitting, secondary progressive and progressive-relapsing multiple sclerosis were included.

The authors incorporated unique molecular identifiers into the TCR beta cDNA libraries. A few hundred thousand cDNA molecules were obtained from roughly 0.93 to 9.6 million T cells. TCRdb processed the PCR reads anew with MiXCR; each CDR3 protein has one entry. The table includes about 540,000 distinct CDR3 sequences, around 31% detected once. Overall study results and limits: Relative to controls, patients had 4 or 5 TRBV segments at higher frequency, with TRBV5-6, TRBV5-1 and TRBV20-1 among these. Multiple sclerosis patients showed significantly lower normalized Chao1 diversity than controls did. With F measure, samples from one preparation batch clustered together strongly.

Notes on this clonotype: Its antigen is unknown.

The CDR3 covers 15 residues. V was clipped by 5 bases and J by 3 bases; unmatched bases: 8. Germline V lookup: CDR1 SEHNR, CDR2 FQNEAQ (reference sequence). The sequencing sample was made of blood. The V call is TRBV7-9, the J call TRBJ1-2, with TRBD1 identical over 8 bases. This clonotype originated in a girl aged 2-17 years with multiple sclerosis. CDR3 sequence reads: CASSLTLQGDYGYTF. CDR3 nucleotide sequence: TGTGCCAGCAGCCTAACTTTACAGGGGGACTATGGCTACACCTTC.